A selection of T cell receptor beta chains follows, all from one sample in a study of blood T cell repertoires in COVID-19. Only in-frame clones appear in the TCRdb table, and some are missing; sequencing was by immunoSEQ multiplex PCR. The profile shows under 300,000 clones, approximately 87% of them singletons. Specimen: peripheral blood. The receptors originated from a man aged 55 to 70 who had recovered from COVID-19. CDR3s include the opening cysteine and the closing phenylalanine or tryptophan. The D gene is left open where the match is weak. Some rows mark clone size as missing; the rest say once, few, many or name a class of expanded clone.

V	J	size	D	CDR3	DNA
TRBV6-5	TRBJ2-7	-	-	CASSYSRTAYEQYF	TGTGCCAGCAGTTACTCCCGGACAGCTTACGAGCAGTACTTC
TRBV5-1	TRBJ1-3	-	TRBD1	CASSLLLQGNSGNTIYF	TGCGCCAGCAGCCTCCTCCTACAGGGGAACTCTGGAAACACCATATATTTT
TRBV2	TRBJ1-6	-	-	CASSGMRRVRDSPLHF	TGTGCCAGCAGTGGAATGCGGCGGGTTCGCGATTCACCCCTCCACTTT
TRBV11-2	TRBJ2-4	-	TRBD1	CASSLVGGVQAKNIQYF	TGTGCCAGCAGCTTAGTAGGGGGCGTACAGGCCAAAAACATTCAGTACTTC
TRBV7-3	TRBJ1-1	-	-	CASSLGFGRAEAFF	TGTGCCAGCAGCTTAGGGTTTGGCAGGGCTGAAGCTTTCTTT
TRBV2	TRBJ2-3	-	TRBD2	CASSGEGPTDTQYF	TGTGCCAGCAGTGGGGAGGGACCCACAGATACGCAGTATTTT
TRBV19	TRBJ1-5	few	-	CASSNRGASNQPQHF	TGTGCCAGTAGTAATCGCGGAGCTAGCAATCAGCCCCAGCATTTT
TRBV24-1	TRBJ2-5	once	TRBD2	CATSDPAARGRGGVETQYF	TGTGCCACCAGTGATCCGGCTGCTCGGGGGCGGGGGGGCGTAGAGACCCAGTACTTC
TRBV20-1	TRBJ1-5	-	-	CSARGKRF	TGCAGTGCTAGAGGGAAGCGTTTT
TRBV10-3	TRBJ2-3	-	TRBD1	CAISQGQRTDTQYF	TGTGCCATCAGCCAGGGACAGCGCACAGATACGCAGTATTTT
TRBV5-4	TRBJ1-1	once	TRBD1	CASSQGVGNTEAFF	TGTGCCAGCAGCCAGGGGGTGGGGAACACTGAAGCTTTCTTT
TRBV28	TRBJ2-1	-	-	CASRAAAPFSNEQFF	TGTGCCAGCAGGGCTGCGGCGCCCTTTAGCAATGAGCAGTTCTTC
TRBV13	TRBJ2-3	-	-	CASSPGTPGVDF	TGTGCCAGCAGCCCCGGGACTCCCGGGGTGGATTTT
TRBV28	TRBJ2-7	once	-	CASTPSRPVSYEQYF	TGTGCCAGCACTCCCTCCCGCCCAGTTTCCTACGAGCAGTACTTC
TRBV7-9	TRBJ1-2	-	-	CASSGVRGGGYTF	TGTGCCAGCAGCGGGGTTCGGGGTGGCGGCTACACCTTC
TRBV12-3/TRBV12-4	TRBJ2-7	-	-	CASSKQGSYEQYF	TGTGCCAGCAGTAAACAGGGCTCCTACGAGCAGTACTTC
TRBV19	TRBJ1-1	once	-	CASSNRLGTEAFF	TGTGCCAGTAGTAATCGACTGGGCACTGAAGCTTTCTTT
TRBV6-5	TRBJ2-7	once	TRBD2	CASSPQTSGRNEQYF	TGTGCCAGCAGTCCGCAGACTAGCGGGAGAAACGAGCAGTACTTC
TRBV2	TRBJ2-3	-	TRBD2	CASRGGAISTDTQYF	TGTGCCAGCAGGGGAGGGGCGATTAGCACAGATACGCAGTATTTT
TRBV5-1	TRBJ2-1	-	-	CASSLDGDQQFF	TGCGCCAGCAGCTTGGACGGGGATCAGCAGTTCTTC
TRBV28	TRBJ1-2	few	-	CASRDPGNYGYTF	TGTGCCAGCAGGGACCCAGGGAACTATGGCTACACCTTC
TRBV19	TRBJ2-7	-	-	CASSIGPSTYEQYF	TGTGCCAGTAGTATAGGTCCAAGCACCTACGAGCAGTACTTC
TRBV3-1/TRBV3-2	TRBJ2-1	-	-	CASSQEVLRGGLYNEQFF	TGTGCCAGCAGCCAAGAAGTACTTCGGGGTGGCCTCTACAATGAGCAGTTCTTC
TRBV2	TRBJ1-6	few	TRBD1	CASTSEGTGGGYSPLHF	TGTGCCAGCACCAGCGAGGGGACAGGGGGTGGGTATTCACCCCTCCACTTT
TRBV7-8	TRBJ1-1	few	-	CASSLDSLGNTEAFF	TGTGCCAGCAGCTTGGACAGTTTGGGGAACACTGAAGCTTTCTTT
TRBV6-5	TRBJ1-3	-	-	CASSPQGTGNTIYF	TGTGCCAGCAGCCCACAGGGCACTGGAAACACCATATATTTT
TRBV29-1	TRBJ1-1	once	-	CSVRREAEAFF	TGCAGCGTTCGGAGGGAGGCTGAAGCTTTCTTT
TRBV7-2	TRBJ2-1	-	TRBD1	CASSLVVGQGPEQFF	TGTGCCAGCAGCTTGGTAGTGGGACAGGGACCTGAGCAGTTCTTC
TRBV11-2	TRBJ1-1	-	-	CASRLWANTEAFF	TGTGCCAGCAGATTGTGGGCGAACACTGAAGCTTTCTTT
TRBV7-9	TRBJ1-1	once	-	CASSPSFAQGNTEAFF	TGTGCCAGCAGCCCCTCGTTTGCGCAGGGGAACACTGAAGCTTTCTTT
TRBV11-3	TRBJ1-4	-	-	CASSLYMGPEKLFF	TGTGCCAGCAGCTTATATATGGGCCCTGAAAAACTGTTTTTT
TRBV7-8	TRBJ2-3	-	-	CASSLGPRADTQYF	TGTGCCAGCAGCTTAGGGCCGAGGGCAGATACGCAGTATTTT
TRBV19	TRBJ1-2	-	TRBD1	CASSSGGGAGYGYTF	TGTGCCAGTAGTAGTGGAGGGGGCGCTGGCTATGGCTACACCTTC
TRBV11-2	TRBJ2-7	-	TRBD1	CASSLDSGTAQTYEQYF	TGTGCCAGCAGCTTAGATTCCGGGACAGCCCAGACCTACGAGCAGTACTTC
TRBV5-5	TRBJ1-2	-	-	CASSFISGESGYTF	TGTGCCAGCAGCTTTATCTCAGGGGAGTCTGGCTACACCTTC
TRBV19	TRBJ2-7	-	-	CASSIGGGLDEQYF	TGTGCCAGTAGTATAGGTGGGGGCCTCGACGAGCAGTACTTC
TRBV5-4	TRBJ1-4	-	TRBD1	CASSLGQGINEKLFF	TGTGCCAGCAGCTTAGGACAGGGGATCAATGAAAAACTGTTTTTT
TRBV18	TRBJ2-1	-	TRBD2	CASSSAFGSGRNNEQFF	TGTGCCAGCTCATCGGCCTTTGGGAGCGGGAGAAACAATGAGCAGTTCTTC
TRBV6-1	TRBJ1-5	-	-	CASSDRDWGNQPQHF	TGTGCCAGCAGTGATCGAGACTGGGGCAATCAGCCCCAGCATTTT
TRBV28	TRBJ1-6	-	TRBD1	CASRGDRAPRASPLHF	TGTGCCAGCAGGGGGGACAGGGCCCCCCGTGCCTCACCCCTCCACTTT
TRBV5-1	TRBJ1-1	-	-	CASSLAAGVPEAFF	TGCGCCAGCAGCTTGGCGGCAGGGGTTCCTGAAGCTTTCTTT
TRBV5-8	TRBJ2-3	-	-	CASSPGTTGTDTQYF	TGTGCCAGCAGCCCGGGAACAACCGGCACAGATACGCAGTATTTT
TRBV7-9	TRBJ2-1	-	-	CASSLVPGRGEQFF	TGTGCCAGCAGCTTAGTGCCGGGCAGGGGTGAGCAGTTCTTC
TRBV21-1	TRBJ2-4	-	-	CASTNDRPIGKNIQYF	TGTGCCAGCACCAATGACAGGCCTATAGGCAAAAACATTCAGTACTTC
TRBV25-1	TRBJ1-2	-	TRBD1	CASTSPGQGDGYTF	TGTGCCAGCACCTCTCCCGGACAGGGTGATGGCTACACCTTC
TRBV5-8	TRBJ1-1	-	-	CASSVAPPGTGMNTEAFF	TGTGCCAGCAGCGTAGCCCCCCCGGGAACCGGGATGAACACTGAAGCTTTCTTT
TRBV27	TRBJ2-2	-	-	CASRPAGAYGELFF	TGTGCCAGCAGACCGGCAGGGGCTTACGGGGAGCTGTTTTTT
TRBV14	TRBJ1-1	many	TRBD1	CASSQRTGDFKANTEAFF	TGTGCCAGCAGCCAAAGGACAGGGGACTTTAAGGCGAACACTGAAGCTTTCTTT
TRBV5-4	TRBJ1-2	-	-	CASSFDGEDYGYTF	TGTGCCAGCAGCTTCGACGGGGAGGACTATGGCTACACCTTC
TRBV2	TRBJ2-1	-	TRBD1	CASSRQGHNEQFF	TGTGCCAGCAGTAGACAGGGGCACAATGAGCAGTTCTTC
TRBV27	TRBJ2-2	-	-	CASTGQPYTGELFF	TGTGCCAGCACCGGACAGCCATACACCGGGGAGCTGTTTTTT
TRBV18	TRBJ1-5	few	-	CASSRERNQPQHF	TGTGCCAGCTCACGCGAAAGAAATCAGCCCCAGCATTTT